These 25 T cell receptor beta chains came from one sample sequenced in a study of regulatory dendritic cells for organ transplantation. No antigens are known for them. Allogeneic regulatory or mature dendritic cells were co-cultured for less than 6 days with CFSE-labeled sorted T cells at 1:10. The assay was immunoSEQ multiplex PCR, and TCRdb's table has in-frame clones only and misses some. Of 20,000 or so clones in the sample, around 86% were seen once. Sequenced: naive CD4+ T cells from blood cultured with dendritic cells. The subset denotes: CD45RA+ naive T cells. The receptor source for this set is a human donor in good health.

V is TRBV6-5 and J is TRBJ1-2; possibly TRBD1 for D (5 bases). V lost 3 bases and J lost 6, with 11 bases in between. Per germline, CDR1 MNHEY and CDR2 SVGAGI. The CDR3 covers 13 residues. Here the CDR3 DNA reads TGTGCCAGCAGTTATTTGACAGAAGATGGCTACACCTTC. Protein sequence: CASSYLTEDGYTF.

The chain has TRBV2 and TRBJ2-2; TRBD1 matches at 7 bases. Germline V CDR1 and CDR2: SNHLY, FYNNEI. CDR3 length equals 14 residues. V dropped 2 bases and J dropped 4; count of bases not matched to a gene: 1. The CDR3: CASSEQGVTGELFF. The CDR3 DNA follows: TGTGCCAGCAGTGAACAGGGGGTCACCGGGGAGCTGTTTTTT.

The V and J genes are TRBV25-1 and TRBJ2-1; 10 nucleotides agree with TRBD1. Germline values: CDR1 MGHDK, CDR2 SYGVNS. V lost 3 bases and J lost 8; bases outside the gene matches: 10. The CDR3 extends over 16 amino acids. CDR3 nucleotides: TGTGCCAGCAGTGATCTGGTGGGACAGGGGAGCCATGAGCAGTTCTTC. As protein: CASSDLVGQGSHEQFF.

The chain couples TRBV4-3 to TRBJ2-2, with D maybe TRBD2 (6 bases). V was clipped by 0 bases and J by 1 base, with 9 bases between them. CDR3 size: 16 residues. The V gene's germline CDR1 is LGHNA and CDR2 YSLEER. CDR3 DNA sequence: TGCGCCAGCAGCCAAGACGCGGGGTTGAACACCGGGGAGCTGTTTTTT. Its translation is CASSQDAGLNTGELFF.

The chain joins TRBV11-2 to TRBJ2-3; the match to TRBD2 covers 9 bases. Trimming took 3 bases from V and 6 from J; bases not matched to a gene: 10. CDR3 length: 16 amino acids. Germline V gene lookup returns CDR1 SGHAT and CDR2 FQNNGV. This CDR3 reads CASSLQGAGGRDTQYF. The CDR3 region has the DNA TGTGCCAGCAGCTTGCAGGGAGCGGGAGGAAGGGATACGCAGTATTTT.

The J gene is TRBJ2-5, the V gene TRBV6-1, with TRBD2 matching 9 bases. This CDR3 comprises 17 residues. From germline, CDR1 is MNHNS and CDR2 SASEGT. The junction had 9 bases not matched to a gene; V was cut back by 1 base and J by 3 bases. The CDR3 here is CASSEVVAGAPKETQYF. CDR3 DNA sequence: TGTGCCAGCAGTGAAGTAGTAGCGGGGGCACCTAAAGAGACCCAGTACTTC.

J is TRBJ1-2 and V is TRBV27, with D perhaps matching TRBD1 (5 bases). CDR1 is MNHEY and CDR2 is SMNVEV in the germline V gene (reference sequence). The CDR3 has 15 residues. The V end was cut by 5 bases, the J end by 4 bases, with 17 bases between. This CDR3 is CASSPNRQQGYGYTF. Written as DNA, the CDR3 is TGTGCCAGCAGTCCGAATCGACAGCAGGGCTATGGCTACACCTTC.

The V call is TRBV5-6, the J call TRBJ2-5, with 11 bases fitting TRBD2. J lost 4 bases, V lost 4 bases, and 9 bases had no gene match. Germline assignment: CDR1 SGHDT and CDR2 YYEEEE. The CDR3 has 16 residues. CDR3 DNA: TGTGCCAGCAGCAGACCTACTAGCGGGGGTGCAGAGACCCAGTACTTC. As protein: CASSRPTSGGAETQYF. Full variable domain (outside the CDR3, taken from reference TRBV5-6 and TRBJ2-5): DAGVTQSPTHLIKTRGQQVTLRCSPKSGHDTVSWYQQALGQGPQFIFQYYEEEERQRGNFPDRFSGHQFPNYSSELNVNALLLGDSALYLCASSRPTSGGAETQYFGPGTRLLVL.

The chain is built from TRBV4-1 and TRBJ2-4; 11 bases are shared with TRBD2. The CDR3 loop spans 17 amino acids. Per the germline V gene, CDR1 is MGHRA and CDR2 is YSYEKL. V trimming: 3 bases; J trimming: 2 bases; junction bases outside the gene matches: 6. The CDR3, as DNA: TGCGCCAGCAGCCAGGTGATAGCGGGAGGGACCAAAAACATTCAGTACTTC. The encoded protein is CASSQVIAGGTKNIQYF.

V gene TRBV2 combines with J gene TRBJ1-6; D remains ambiguous. Germline values: CDR1 SNHLY, CDR2 FYNNEI. The CDR3 runs to 13 residues. The V end was cut by 6 bases, the J end by 6 bases, with 9 bases between. CDR3 residues: CASRRVVNSPLHF. DNA of the CDR3: TGTGCCAGCAGGCGGGTAGTTAATTCACCCCTCCACTTT.

The J gene is TRBJ2-1, the V gene TRBV23-1; 8 bases fit TRBD1. TRBV23-1 belongs to the ORF category, with a function that is uncertain. Trimming took 4 bases from V and 10 from J; bases not matched to a gene: 6. The length of the CDR3 is 13 residues. DNA for the CDR3: TGCGCCAGCAGTCTATACAGGGGGTACGAGCAGTTCTTC. This sequence encodes CASSLYRGYEQFF.

The genes are TRBV2 and TRBJ2-3, with D hard to call. CDR1 is SNHLY, CDR2 FYNNEI, per germline. V was clipped by 7 bases and J by 0 bases, with 11 bases between them. This CDR3 contains 14 residues. The CDR3: CASTPDPSTDTQYF. DNA of the CDR3: TGTGCCAGCACGCCAGACCCTAGCACAGATACGCAGTATTTT. Full variable domain (rest looked up from reference TRBV2 and TRBJ2-3): EPEVTQTPSHQVTQMGQEVILRCVPISNHLYFYWYRQILGQKVEFLVSFYNNEISEKSEIFDDQFSVERPDGSNFTLKIRSTKLEDSAMYFCASTPDPSTDTQYFGPGTRLTVL.

In its sample, this clone was seen once. This chain links TRBV27 with TRBJ1-1, with 9 bases matching TRBD1. After removal of 3 bases from V and 11 bases from J, the junction contained 19 bases not matched to a gene. The germline CDR1 and CDR2 sequences are MNHEY and SMNVEV (reference sequence). This CDR3 comprises 17 residues. CDR3 in DNA: TGTGCCAGCAGTTTTAGGATAACAGGGGGCCGTCCTCTGGTCGCTTTCTTT. This gives the protein CASSFRITGGRPLVAFF.

V is TRBV5-8 and J is TRBJ2-1; 13 bases fit TRBD2. The germline gives CDR1 SGHTS, CDR2 YDEGEE. V trimming: 3 bases; J trimming: 8 bases; junction bases outside the gene matches: 8. CDR3 length equals 16 residues. The CDR3 bases are TGTGCCAGCAGCTCTGGACTAGCGGGAGTGGGGCATGAGCAGTTCTTC. It translates to CASSSGLAGVGHEQFF.

This chain uses TRBV6-6 with TRBJ2-3, with 10 bases fitting TRBD2. This CDR3 is built from 14 residues. Per germline, CDR1 MNHNY and CDR2 SVGAGI (reference sequence). Trimming removed 8 bases from V and 2 bases from J; junction bases left unmatched: 4. CDR3 DNA sequence: TGTGCCAGCTCTAGCGGGAGATACACAGATACGCAGTATTTT. Translating it yields CASSSGRYTDTQYF.

This chain links TRBV27 with TRBJ2-7; TRBD2 agrees at 7 bases. Germline-derived CDR1 and CDR2 are MNHEY and SMNVEV (reference sequence). V lost 6 bases to trimming and J lost 4 bases; unmatched junction nucleotides: 6. This CDR3 contains 13 residues. The CDR3 nucleotides read TGTGCCAGCAGGGCCTCGGGAGGATACGAGCAGTACTTC. This translates into CASRASGGYEQYF.

This clone was picked up one time. The CDR3 nucleotides are TGTGCCAGCAGCTTAGGGGGAAGCAGGATCCCCTACGAGCAGTACTTC. Residues: CASSLGGSRIPYEQYF. The chain couples TRBV7-9 to TRBJ2-7, with D unclear. Trimming took 1 base from V and 2 from J, leaving 15 bases between them. There are 16 residues in the CDR3. Germline V lookup: CDR1 SEHNR, CDR2 FQNEAQ (reference sequence).

V and J are TRBV7-9 and TRBJ1-2; maybe TRBD1 (5 bases). Germline CDR1 is SEHNR and CDR2 is FQNEAQ (reference sequence). The CDR3 is made up of 18 amino acids. Between the trimmed V and J ends, which lost 2 bases and 8 bases, there was a span of 27 bases. The CDR3 sequence is CASSLTNLQGLPTKGYTF. The DNA of the CDR3 is TGTGCCAGCAGCTTAACGAATTTGCAGGGTTTACCGACTAAAGGCTACACCTTC.

The gene calls are TRBV10-3 and TRBJ2-3, with 9 positions matching TRBD2. From germline, CDR1 is ENHRY and CDR2 SYGVKD. The CDR3 runs to 17 residues. The V gene end was trimmed by 6 bases and the J gene end by 2 bases; junction bases not matched to a gene: 12. CDR3 loop: CAIRPAGGQGDTDTQYF. Written as DNA, the CDR3 is TGTGCCATCAGACCCGCGGGGGGGCAGGGGGACACAGATACGCAGTATTTT.

The rearrangement uses TRBV7-2 and TRBJ2-3; D gene ambiguous. In germline, CDR1 is SGHTA, CDR2 FQGNSA. This CDR3 is 13 amino acids long. With 5 bases removed from V and 5 bases from J, the gap between germline ends came to 11 bases. The DNA for the CDR3 is TGTGCCAGCAGCCCTTCGATGATAGATACGCAGTATTTT. This translates into CASSPSMIDTQYF. Full variable domain (rest looked up from reference TRBV7-2 and TRBJ2-3): GAGVSQSPSNKVTEKGKDVELRCDPISGHTALYWYRQSLGQGLEFLIYFQGNSAPDKSGLPSDRFSAERTGGSVSTLTIQRTQQEDSAVYLCASSPSMIDTQYFGPGTRLTVL.

This chain joins TRBV4-3 and TRBJ1-4; 7 bases line up with TRBD1. The CDR3 runs to 15 residues. The J segment lost 5 bases and the V segment lost 4 bases, leaving 7 bases of the junction unmatched. Germline lookup yields CDR1 LGHNA and CDR2 YSLEER. The CDR3 DNA follows: TGCGCCAGCAGCCCATCCGACAGGGTCAATGAAAAACTGTTTTTT. Protein: CASSPSDRVNEKLFF.

This clone has a single count. The V call is TRBV6-5, the J call TRBJ2-2; D might be TRBD1 (5 bases). Germline loops: CDR1 MNHEY, CDR2 SVGAGI. Trimming shortened V by 3 bases and J by 3 bases, and 11 bases separated the two germline ends. The CDR3 is made up of 15 amino acids. The CDR3 loop is CASSYFPRDTGELFF. The DNA of the CDR3 is TGTGCCAGCAGTTATTTTCCCAGGGACACCGGGGAGCTGTTTTTT.

This clone has a single count. This chain connects TRBV5-5 to TRBJ2-7, with 8 nucleotides matching TRBD1. The CDR3 runs to 16 residues. V lost 0 bases and J lost 4; bases outside the gene matches: 9. CDR1 and CDR2 from the germline V gene are SGHKS and YYEKEE (reference sequence). As DNA, the CDR3 is TGTGCCAGCAGCTTGGGTATGGCACAGGGGGTTTACGAGCAGTACTTC. Translated: CASSLGMAQGVYEQYF.

V and J are TRBV5-1 and TRBJ2-3; 7 bases map to TRBD1. Per germline, CDR1 SGHRS and CDR2 YFSETQ. After removal of 0 bases from V and 0 bases from J, the junction contained 7 bases not matched to a gene. This CDR3 comprises 17 residues. The CDR3 loop reads CASSLAVTGPSTDTQYF. The CDR3 DNA is TGCGCCAGCAGCTTGGCCGTGACAGGGCCCAGCACAGATACGCAGTATTTT.

Concerning this clone itself: Mismatch with germline at one junction end may stem from a read error. The gene calls are TRBV6-1 and TRBJ1-2, with TRBD1 matching 7 bases. Germline CDR1 and CDR2: MNHNS and SASEGT. There are 18 residues in the CDR3. The CDR3 coding sequence is TGTGCCAGCAGCGAAGAGATTGTACCGGGACAGCTCCCTCATGGCTACACCTTC. Its translation is CASSEEIVPGQLPHGYTF.